This TCR beta chain stems from a study of early T cells in non-severe SARS-CoV-2 infection. The TCR library protocol was used to attach unique molecular identifiers. These identifiers were attached to individual cDNA molecules. TCRdb reprocessed the 5' RACE reads with MiXCR, giving one entry per CDR3 protein. This table has about 33,000 distinct CDR3 sequences, under 6% appearing once. Broader study findings: Anti-spike CD8 responses were favored by VDJdb matching, which missed private and CD4 specificities.

With 5 bases removed from V and 4 bases from J, the gap between germline ends came to 12 bases. The V gene's germline CDR1 is SGHNT and CDR2 YYREEE (reference sequence). The CDR3 is 13 amino acids. Many counts were recorded for this clonotype. Its antigen remains unidentified. V usage is TRBV5-4 and J usage is TRBJ1-2; D remains unclear. This TCR derives from an adult who was a healthcare worker with PCR-confirmed SARS-CoV-2 infection or an uninfected control (not recorded which). The sequencing sample was made of whole blood. CDR3 in amino acids: CASRRARSYGYTF. The DNA for the CDR3 is TGTGCCAGCAGACGCGCCCGATCCTATGGCTACACCTTC.